These 4 T cell receptor beta chains originate from one sample sequenced in a study of cytomegalovirus exposure and HLA in healthy donors. Generated by immunoSEQ multiplex PCR, the TCRdb table keeps only in-frame clones and is missing some. The sample shows 150,000 or so clones, about 86% of them seen only once. Sequencing was performed on PBMCs. The receptors originated from a woman aged 25 to 39 in good health and CMV-seronegative.

This chain joins TRBV10-1 and TRBJ2-3; maybe TRBD2 (6 bases). The CDR3 length is 16 residues. The V end was cut by 5 bases, the J end by 4 bases, with 19 bases between. Germline values: CDR1 WNHNN, CDR2 SYGVQD (reference sequence). The chain's CDR3 is CASSQRDHGGADTQYF. CDR3 bases: TGCGCCAGCAGTCAACGGGACCACGGAGGGGCAGATACGCAGTATTTT.

The rearrangement links TRBV9 to TRBJ2-1; 7 positions agree with TRBD2. This CDR3 is built from 14 residues. V lost 0 bases, J lost 9 bases, and 6 bases stayed unmatched. Germline V CDR1 and CDR2: SGDLS, YYNGEE. The CDR3 DNA is TGTGCCAGCAGCGTAGAAACGGGGGGAGGTGAGCAGTTCTTC. Translating it yields CASSVETGGGEQFF.

The rearrangement links TRBV13 to TRBJ2-1, with 9 bases lining up with TRBD2. The CDR3 consists of 15 residues. The V gene's germline CDR1 is PRHDT and CDR2 FYEKMQ (reference sequence). J was trimmed by 7 bases and V by 6 bases; bases with no gene match: 10. CDR3 DNA: TGTGCCAGCAGGGAGAGCGGGGGGCTGAAGAATGAGCAGTTCTTC. Translated, it gives CASRESGGLKNEQFF. Full variable domain (outside the CDR3, taken from reference TRBV13 and TRBJ2-1): AAGVIQSPRHLIKEKRETATLKCYPIPRHDTVYWYQQGPGQDPQFLISFYEKMQSDKGSIPDRFSAQQFSDYHSELNMSSLELGDSALYFCASRESGGLKNEQFFGPGTRLTVL.

The V gene is TRBV9, the J gene TRBJ2-5, with 10 bases that match TRBD2. The CDR3 covers 17 residues. Looked up from germline, CDR1 is SGDLS and CDR2 is YYNGEE. Losses at the gene ends were 0 bases for V and 5 bases for J; bases not matched to a gene: 10. CDR3: CASSVGAQRGGRETQYF. The CDR3 coding sequence is TGTGCCAGCAGCGTAGGGGCCCAGCGGGGGGGCCGTGAGACCCAGTACTTC.